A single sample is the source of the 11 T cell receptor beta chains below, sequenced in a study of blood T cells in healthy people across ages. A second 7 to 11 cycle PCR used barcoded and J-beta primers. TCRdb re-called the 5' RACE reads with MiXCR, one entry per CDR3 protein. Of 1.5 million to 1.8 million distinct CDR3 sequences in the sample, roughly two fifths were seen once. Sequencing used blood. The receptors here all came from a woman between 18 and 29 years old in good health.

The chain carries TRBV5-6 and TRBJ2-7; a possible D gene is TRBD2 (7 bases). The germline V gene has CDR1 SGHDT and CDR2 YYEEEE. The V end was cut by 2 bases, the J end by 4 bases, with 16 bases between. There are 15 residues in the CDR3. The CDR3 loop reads CASSFGGPKPYEQYF. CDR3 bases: TGTGCCAGCAGCTTCGGGGGGCCCAAACCGTACGAGCAGTACTTC.

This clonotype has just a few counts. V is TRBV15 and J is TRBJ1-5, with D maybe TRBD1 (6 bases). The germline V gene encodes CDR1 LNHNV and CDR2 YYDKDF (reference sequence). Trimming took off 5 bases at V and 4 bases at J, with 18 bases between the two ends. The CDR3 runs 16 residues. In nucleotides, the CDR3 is TGTGCCACCAGCCCGTGGATAGAAGGGGGAAATCAGCCCCAGCATTTT. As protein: CATSPWIEGGNQPQHF.

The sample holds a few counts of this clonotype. The CDR3 DNA sequence: TGTGCCAGCAGCCCCTCAGCGGACCAAGAGACCCAGTACTTC. Translating gives CASSPSADQETQYF. This rearrangement joins TRBV7-2 to TRBJ2-5; weak D call: TRBD2 (5 bases). This CDR3 has 14 amino acids. The ends were cut back, 5 bases at V and 0 bases at J, with 10 bases in the middle. CDR1 and CDR2 from the germline V gene are SGHTA and FQGNSA.

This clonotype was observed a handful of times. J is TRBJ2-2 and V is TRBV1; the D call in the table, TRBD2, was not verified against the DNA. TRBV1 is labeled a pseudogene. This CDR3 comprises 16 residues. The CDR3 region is CTSSQASGRATGELFF. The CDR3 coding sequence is TGCACCAGCAGCCAAGCTAGCGGGAGGGCCACCGGGGAGCTGTTTTTT.

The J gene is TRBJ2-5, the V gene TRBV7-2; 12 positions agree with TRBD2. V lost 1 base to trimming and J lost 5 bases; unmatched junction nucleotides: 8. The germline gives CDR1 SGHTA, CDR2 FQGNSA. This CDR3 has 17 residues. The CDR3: CASSLEGRLAGVETQYF. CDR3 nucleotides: TGTGCCAGCAGCTTAGAAGGCCGACTAGCGGGAGTGGAGACCCAGTACTTC.

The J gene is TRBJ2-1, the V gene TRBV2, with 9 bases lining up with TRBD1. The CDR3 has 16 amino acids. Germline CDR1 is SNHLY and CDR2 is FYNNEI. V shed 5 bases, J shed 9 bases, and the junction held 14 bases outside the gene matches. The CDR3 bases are TGTGCCAGCAGTTATCTCCGGGACAGGGCAGGGTGTGAGCAGTTCTTC. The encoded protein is CASSYLRDRAGCEQFF.

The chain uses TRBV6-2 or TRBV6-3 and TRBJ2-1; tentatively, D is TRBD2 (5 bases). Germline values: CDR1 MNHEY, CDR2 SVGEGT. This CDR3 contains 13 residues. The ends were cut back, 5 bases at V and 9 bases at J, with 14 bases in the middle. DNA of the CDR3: TGTGCCAGCAGTCCTGACTACTCCGGTGAGCAGTTCTTC. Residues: CASSPDYSGEQFF.

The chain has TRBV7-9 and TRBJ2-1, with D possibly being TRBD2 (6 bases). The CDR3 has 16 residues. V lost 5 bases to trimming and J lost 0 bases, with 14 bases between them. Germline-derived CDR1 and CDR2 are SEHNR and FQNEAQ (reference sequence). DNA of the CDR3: TGTGCCAGCAGCCGATTAGCGGAAATCTCCTACAATGAGCAGTTCTTC. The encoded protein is CASSRLAEISYNEQFF.

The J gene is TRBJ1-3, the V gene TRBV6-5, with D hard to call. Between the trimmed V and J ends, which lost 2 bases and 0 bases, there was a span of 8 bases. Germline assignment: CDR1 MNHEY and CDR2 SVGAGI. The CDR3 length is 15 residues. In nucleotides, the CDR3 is TGTGCCAGCAGTTACGCGAGGAGCTCTGGAAACACCATATATTTT. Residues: CASSYARSSGNTIYF.

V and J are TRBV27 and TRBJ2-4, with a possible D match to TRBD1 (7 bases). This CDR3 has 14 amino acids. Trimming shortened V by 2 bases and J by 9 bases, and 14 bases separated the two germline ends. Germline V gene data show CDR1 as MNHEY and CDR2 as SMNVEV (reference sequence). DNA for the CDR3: TGTGCCAGCAGTTTAATCAGGGGGGTTGGCATTCAGTACTTC. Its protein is CASSLIRGVGIQYF.

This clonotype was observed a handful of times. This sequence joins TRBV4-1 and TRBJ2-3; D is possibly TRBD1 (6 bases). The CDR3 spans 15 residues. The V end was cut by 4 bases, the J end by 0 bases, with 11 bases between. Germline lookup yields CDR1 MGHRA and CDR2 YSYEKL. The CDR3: CASSPLDSSTDTQYF. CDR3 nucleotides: TGCGCCAGCAGCCCTTTGGACAGCAGCACAGATACGCAGTATTTT.